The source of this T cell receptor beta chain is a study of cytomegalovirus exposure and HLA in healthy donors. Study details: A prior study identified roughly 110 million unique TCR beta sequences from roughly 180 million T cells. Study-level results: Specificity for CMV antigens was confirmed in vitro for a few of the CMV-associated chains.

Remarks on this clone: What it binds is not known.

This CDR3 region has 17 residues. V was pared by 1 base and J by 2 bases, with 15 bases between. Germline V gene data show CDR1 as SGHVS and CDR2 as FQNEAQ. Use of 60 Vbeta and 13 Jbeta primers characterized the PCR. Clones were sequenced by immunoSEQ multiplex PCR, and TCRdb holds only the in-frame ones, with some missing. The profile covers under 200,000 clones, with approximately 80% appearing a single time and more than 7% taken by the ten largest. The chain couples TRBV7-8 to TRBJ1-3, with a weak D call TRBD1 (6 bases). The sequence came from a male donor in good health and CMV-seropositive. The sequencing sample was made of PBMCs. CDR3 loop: CASSLVQGRSPGNTIYF. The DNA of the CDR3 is TGTGCCAGCAGCTTAGTACAGGGAAGGTCTCCTGGAAACACCATATATTTT.